The sample holds many counts of the clone carrying this T cell receptor beta chain. What it binds is unknown. Time point indicated: pre-sensitization, week 0. As to treatment: therapeutic diphenylcyclopropenone sensitization with weekly scalp DPC. Germline V gives CDR1 KGHSH, CDR2 LQKENI. The length of the CDR3 is 13 residues. V was shortened by 8 bases and J by 1 base, with 10 bases between the two germline ends. This sample stems from a study of human T cells and chemical hapten exposure. Per the authors' pipeline: Samples contained a median of 95,638 TCRs, with a range of roughly 23,224 to 700,000. TCRdb processed the RACE reads anew with MiXCR; each CDR3 protein has one entry. TCRdb's processing, not the authors', yielded these V and J calls. The sample yields tens of thousands of distinct CDR3 sequences, around 10% seen once. General study results and limits: No change in TCRs above 1 in 1000 frequency was produced by DPC sensitization.

This chain connects TRBV18 to TRBJ2-3, with D possibly being TRBD1 (6 bases). This TCR was recovered from a middle-aged man with alopecia areata. Some clones in this sample may be carry-over from other donors' samples. The input for sequencing was whole blood, taken in connection with sensitization to the hapten diphenylcyclopropenone (DPC). The CDR3 region is CASAGARTDTQYF. CDR3 DNA sequence: TGTGCCAGCGCAGGGGCTCGCACAGATACGCAGTATTTT.